Each of the 13 T cell receptor beta chains below was sequenced from the same sample in a study of shared clonotypes between healthy human individuals. The table came from immunoSEQ multiplex PCR; TCRdb's copy has only in-frame clones and leaves some out. Among 950,000 to 1,100,000 clones listed, around 76% were seen once. The material sequenced was memory CD4+ T cells sorted from blood. As for subset: CD45RA-negative fraction. These receptor sequences come from a man between 18 and 29 years old in good health.

The chain joins TRBV30 to TRBJ2-7, with D possibly TRBD1 on 5 matching bases. This CDR3 is 15 amino acids long. Trimming pared 4 bases from V and 1 base from J, leaving 17 bases between. Germline V gives CDR1 GTSNPN, CDR2 SVGIG (reference sequence). The CDR3 loop is CAWNPSAGKSYEQYF. The CDR3 bases are TGTGCCTGGAATCCCTCAGCAGGGAAATCCTACGAGCAGTACTTC.

In its sample, this clone was seen a few times. This chain uses TRBV7-2 with TRBJ1-2; 9 nucleotides agree with TRBD1. The CDR3 sequence is 13 residues long. The V and J ends lost 5 bases and 6 bases, in that order; junction bases with no gene match: 4. Germline V gives CDR1 SGHTA, CDR2 FQGNSA. The CDR3 reads CASSPQGADGYTF. CDR3 bases: TGTGCCAGCAGCCCACAGGGGGCCGATGGCTACACCTTC.

The chain is built from TRBV19 and TRBJ2-1, with TRBD2 matching 15 bases. Looked up from germline, CDR1 is LNHDA and CDR2 is SQIVND (reference sequence). The CDR3 consists of 16 residues. The ends lost 5 bases at V and 9 bases at J; junction bases unmatched: 8. CDR3 sequence: CASSPSGLAGGSEQFF. CDR3 in DNA: TGTGCCAGTAGTCCCTCGGGACTAGCGGGAGGATCTGAGCAGTTCTTC.

This chain links TRBV5-6 with TRBJ2-5; D tentatively reads TRBD1 or TRBD2 (5 bases each). Germline V gene data show CDR1 as SGHDT and CDR2 as YYEEEE. V dropped 4 bases and J dropped 5 bases, with 21 bases sitting between them. This CDR3 comprises 16 residues. This CDR3 is CASSLRVGRGEETQYF. The DNA for the CDR3 is TGTGCCAGCAGCCTCCGTGTGGGACGGGGTGAGGAGACCCAGTACTTC.

The chain has TRBV18 and TRBJ1-3; 8 nucleotides match TRBD1. The CDR3 is made up of 13 amino acids. V was pared by 4 bases and J by 4 bases, with 0 bases of the junction left unmatched. The germline V gene encodes CDR1 KGHSH and CDR2 LQKENI. CDR3 nucleotides: TGTGCCAGCTCACGACAGGGGGGAAACACCATATATTTT. As protein: CASSRQGGNTIYF. Full variable domain (missing parts from reference TRBV18 and TRBJ1-3): NAGVMQNPRHLVRRRGQEARLRCSPMKGHSHVYWYRQLPEEGLKFMVYLQKENIIDESGMPKERFSAEFPKEGPSILRIQQVVRGDSAAYFCASSRQGGNTIYFGEGSWLTVV.

This clone has more than one count but fewer than ten. The chain links TRBV6-1 to TRBJ1-3; D is undetermined. CDR1 is MNHNS, CDR2 SASEGT, per germline. The CDR3 runs to 15 residues. V was pared by 4 bases and J by 0 bases, with 10 bases between. CDR3 residues: CASSAELASGNTIYF. The CDR3 nucleotides read TGTGCCAGCAGTGCGGAACTGGCCTCTGGAAACACCATATATTTT.

This clone was seen more than once but under ten times. The chain employs TRBV27 and TRBJ1-5; no reliable D call. Germline V lookup: CDR1 MNHEY, CDR2 SMNVEV (reference sequence). Deletions cut 5 bases from V and 3 bases from J, with 11 bases between. This CDR3 contains 14 residues. The CDR3: CASSRTSINQPQHF. The CDR3 DNA sequence: TGTGCCAGCAGTCGGACTTCTATCAATCAGCCCCAGCATTTT.

This rearrangement joins TRBV13 to TRBJ2-6; maybe TRBD1 (6 bases). The CDR3 is 17 amino acids. Trimming shortened V by 3 bases and J by 4 bases, and 16 bases separated the two germline ends. Germline V gene lookup returns CDR1 PRHDT and CDR2 FYEKMQ (reference sequence). The CDR3 loop is CASSFGKAGAGANVLTF. The CDR3 nucleotides are TGTGCCAGCAGCTTCGGAAAAGCAGGGGCCGGGGCCAACGTCCTGACTTTC.

The rearrangement joins TRBV6-5 to TRBJ1-2; D uncertain. V lost 6 bases and J lost 0, with 5 bases in between. The CDR3 covers 12 residues. Germline V lookup: CDR1 MNHEY, CDR2 SVGAGI. The DNA for the CDR3 is TGTGCCAGCAGACGATCTAACTATGGCTACACCTTC. Residues: CASRRSNYGYTF.

The chain is built from TRBV18 and TRBJ1-4; D is possibly TRBD1 (6 bases). The CDR3 runs 14 residues. Germline CDR1 is KGHSH and CDR2 is LQKENI. V lost 6 bases, J lost 7 bases, and 15 bases lay in between. The CDR3 sequence is CASSQTTGSEKLFF. The CDR3 region has the DNA TGTGCCAGCTCTCAGACTACAGGGAGTGAAAAACTGTTTTTT.

The chain combines TRBV15 with TRBJ2-7; TRBD2 might be the D (7 bases). Trimming took off 4 bases at V and 3 bases at J, with 10 bases between the two ends. CDR1 is LNHNV and CDR2 is YYDKDF in the germline V gene (reference sequence). This CDR3 is built from 13 residues. CDR3 nucleotide sequence: TGTGCCACCAGCACGGGGGGCAACTACGAGCAGTACTTC. Translation gives CATSTGGNYEQYF.

This clone was seen more than once but under ten times. The chain combines TRBV30 with TRBJ2-2; D is undetermined. There are 11 residues in the CDR3. Trimming left V 3 bases short and J 5 bases short, with 4 bases between. Germline V gene sequence: CDR1 GTSNPN, CDR2 SVGIG (reference sequence). CDR3 DNA: TGTGCCTGGAGCGCAACCGGGGAGCTGTTTTTT. It translates to CAWSATGELFF.

The chain joins TRBV5-8 to TRBJ2-2; D is perhaps TRBD1 or TRBD2 (6 bases each). This CDR3 comprises 16 residues. V shed 4 bases and J shed 5 bases, with 18 bases lying between them. Germline lookup yields CDR1 SGHTS and CDR2 YDEGEE. Here the CDR3 reads CASSLWEGGGTGELFF. The DNA of the CDR3 is TGTGCCAGCAGCCTTTGGGAAGGGGGAGGAACCGGGGAGCTGTTTTTT.